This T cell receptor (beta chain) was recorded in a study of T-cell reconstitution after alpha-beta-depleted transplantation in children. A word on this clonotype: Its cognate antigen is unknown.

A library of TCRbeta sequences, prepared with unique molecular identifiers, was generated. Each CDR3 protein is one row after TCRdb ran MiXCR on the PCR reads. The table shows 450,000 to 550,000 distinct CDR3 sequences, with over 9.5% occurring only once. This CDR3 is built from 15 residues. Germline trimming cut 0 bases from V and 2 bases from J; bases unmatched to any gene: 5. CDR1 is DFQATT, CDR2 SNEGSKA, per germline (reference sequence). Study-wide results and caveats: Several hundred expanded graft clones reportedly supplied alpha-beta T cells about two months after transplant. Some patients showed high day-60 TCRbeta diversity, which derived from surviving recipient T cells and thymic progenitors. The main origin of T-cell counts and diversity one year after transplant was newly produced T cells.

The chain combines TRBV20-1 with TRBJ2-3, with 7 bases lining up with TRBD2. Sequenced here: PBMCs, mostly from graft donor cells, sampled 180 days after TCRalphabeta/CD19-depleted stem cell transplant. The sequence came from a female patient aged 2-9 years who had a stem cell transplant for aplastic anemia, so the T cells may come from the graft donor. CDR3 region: CSARDQTSNTDTQYF. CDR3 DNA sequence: TGCAGTGCTAGAGATCAGACTAGCAACACAGATACGCAGTATTTT.